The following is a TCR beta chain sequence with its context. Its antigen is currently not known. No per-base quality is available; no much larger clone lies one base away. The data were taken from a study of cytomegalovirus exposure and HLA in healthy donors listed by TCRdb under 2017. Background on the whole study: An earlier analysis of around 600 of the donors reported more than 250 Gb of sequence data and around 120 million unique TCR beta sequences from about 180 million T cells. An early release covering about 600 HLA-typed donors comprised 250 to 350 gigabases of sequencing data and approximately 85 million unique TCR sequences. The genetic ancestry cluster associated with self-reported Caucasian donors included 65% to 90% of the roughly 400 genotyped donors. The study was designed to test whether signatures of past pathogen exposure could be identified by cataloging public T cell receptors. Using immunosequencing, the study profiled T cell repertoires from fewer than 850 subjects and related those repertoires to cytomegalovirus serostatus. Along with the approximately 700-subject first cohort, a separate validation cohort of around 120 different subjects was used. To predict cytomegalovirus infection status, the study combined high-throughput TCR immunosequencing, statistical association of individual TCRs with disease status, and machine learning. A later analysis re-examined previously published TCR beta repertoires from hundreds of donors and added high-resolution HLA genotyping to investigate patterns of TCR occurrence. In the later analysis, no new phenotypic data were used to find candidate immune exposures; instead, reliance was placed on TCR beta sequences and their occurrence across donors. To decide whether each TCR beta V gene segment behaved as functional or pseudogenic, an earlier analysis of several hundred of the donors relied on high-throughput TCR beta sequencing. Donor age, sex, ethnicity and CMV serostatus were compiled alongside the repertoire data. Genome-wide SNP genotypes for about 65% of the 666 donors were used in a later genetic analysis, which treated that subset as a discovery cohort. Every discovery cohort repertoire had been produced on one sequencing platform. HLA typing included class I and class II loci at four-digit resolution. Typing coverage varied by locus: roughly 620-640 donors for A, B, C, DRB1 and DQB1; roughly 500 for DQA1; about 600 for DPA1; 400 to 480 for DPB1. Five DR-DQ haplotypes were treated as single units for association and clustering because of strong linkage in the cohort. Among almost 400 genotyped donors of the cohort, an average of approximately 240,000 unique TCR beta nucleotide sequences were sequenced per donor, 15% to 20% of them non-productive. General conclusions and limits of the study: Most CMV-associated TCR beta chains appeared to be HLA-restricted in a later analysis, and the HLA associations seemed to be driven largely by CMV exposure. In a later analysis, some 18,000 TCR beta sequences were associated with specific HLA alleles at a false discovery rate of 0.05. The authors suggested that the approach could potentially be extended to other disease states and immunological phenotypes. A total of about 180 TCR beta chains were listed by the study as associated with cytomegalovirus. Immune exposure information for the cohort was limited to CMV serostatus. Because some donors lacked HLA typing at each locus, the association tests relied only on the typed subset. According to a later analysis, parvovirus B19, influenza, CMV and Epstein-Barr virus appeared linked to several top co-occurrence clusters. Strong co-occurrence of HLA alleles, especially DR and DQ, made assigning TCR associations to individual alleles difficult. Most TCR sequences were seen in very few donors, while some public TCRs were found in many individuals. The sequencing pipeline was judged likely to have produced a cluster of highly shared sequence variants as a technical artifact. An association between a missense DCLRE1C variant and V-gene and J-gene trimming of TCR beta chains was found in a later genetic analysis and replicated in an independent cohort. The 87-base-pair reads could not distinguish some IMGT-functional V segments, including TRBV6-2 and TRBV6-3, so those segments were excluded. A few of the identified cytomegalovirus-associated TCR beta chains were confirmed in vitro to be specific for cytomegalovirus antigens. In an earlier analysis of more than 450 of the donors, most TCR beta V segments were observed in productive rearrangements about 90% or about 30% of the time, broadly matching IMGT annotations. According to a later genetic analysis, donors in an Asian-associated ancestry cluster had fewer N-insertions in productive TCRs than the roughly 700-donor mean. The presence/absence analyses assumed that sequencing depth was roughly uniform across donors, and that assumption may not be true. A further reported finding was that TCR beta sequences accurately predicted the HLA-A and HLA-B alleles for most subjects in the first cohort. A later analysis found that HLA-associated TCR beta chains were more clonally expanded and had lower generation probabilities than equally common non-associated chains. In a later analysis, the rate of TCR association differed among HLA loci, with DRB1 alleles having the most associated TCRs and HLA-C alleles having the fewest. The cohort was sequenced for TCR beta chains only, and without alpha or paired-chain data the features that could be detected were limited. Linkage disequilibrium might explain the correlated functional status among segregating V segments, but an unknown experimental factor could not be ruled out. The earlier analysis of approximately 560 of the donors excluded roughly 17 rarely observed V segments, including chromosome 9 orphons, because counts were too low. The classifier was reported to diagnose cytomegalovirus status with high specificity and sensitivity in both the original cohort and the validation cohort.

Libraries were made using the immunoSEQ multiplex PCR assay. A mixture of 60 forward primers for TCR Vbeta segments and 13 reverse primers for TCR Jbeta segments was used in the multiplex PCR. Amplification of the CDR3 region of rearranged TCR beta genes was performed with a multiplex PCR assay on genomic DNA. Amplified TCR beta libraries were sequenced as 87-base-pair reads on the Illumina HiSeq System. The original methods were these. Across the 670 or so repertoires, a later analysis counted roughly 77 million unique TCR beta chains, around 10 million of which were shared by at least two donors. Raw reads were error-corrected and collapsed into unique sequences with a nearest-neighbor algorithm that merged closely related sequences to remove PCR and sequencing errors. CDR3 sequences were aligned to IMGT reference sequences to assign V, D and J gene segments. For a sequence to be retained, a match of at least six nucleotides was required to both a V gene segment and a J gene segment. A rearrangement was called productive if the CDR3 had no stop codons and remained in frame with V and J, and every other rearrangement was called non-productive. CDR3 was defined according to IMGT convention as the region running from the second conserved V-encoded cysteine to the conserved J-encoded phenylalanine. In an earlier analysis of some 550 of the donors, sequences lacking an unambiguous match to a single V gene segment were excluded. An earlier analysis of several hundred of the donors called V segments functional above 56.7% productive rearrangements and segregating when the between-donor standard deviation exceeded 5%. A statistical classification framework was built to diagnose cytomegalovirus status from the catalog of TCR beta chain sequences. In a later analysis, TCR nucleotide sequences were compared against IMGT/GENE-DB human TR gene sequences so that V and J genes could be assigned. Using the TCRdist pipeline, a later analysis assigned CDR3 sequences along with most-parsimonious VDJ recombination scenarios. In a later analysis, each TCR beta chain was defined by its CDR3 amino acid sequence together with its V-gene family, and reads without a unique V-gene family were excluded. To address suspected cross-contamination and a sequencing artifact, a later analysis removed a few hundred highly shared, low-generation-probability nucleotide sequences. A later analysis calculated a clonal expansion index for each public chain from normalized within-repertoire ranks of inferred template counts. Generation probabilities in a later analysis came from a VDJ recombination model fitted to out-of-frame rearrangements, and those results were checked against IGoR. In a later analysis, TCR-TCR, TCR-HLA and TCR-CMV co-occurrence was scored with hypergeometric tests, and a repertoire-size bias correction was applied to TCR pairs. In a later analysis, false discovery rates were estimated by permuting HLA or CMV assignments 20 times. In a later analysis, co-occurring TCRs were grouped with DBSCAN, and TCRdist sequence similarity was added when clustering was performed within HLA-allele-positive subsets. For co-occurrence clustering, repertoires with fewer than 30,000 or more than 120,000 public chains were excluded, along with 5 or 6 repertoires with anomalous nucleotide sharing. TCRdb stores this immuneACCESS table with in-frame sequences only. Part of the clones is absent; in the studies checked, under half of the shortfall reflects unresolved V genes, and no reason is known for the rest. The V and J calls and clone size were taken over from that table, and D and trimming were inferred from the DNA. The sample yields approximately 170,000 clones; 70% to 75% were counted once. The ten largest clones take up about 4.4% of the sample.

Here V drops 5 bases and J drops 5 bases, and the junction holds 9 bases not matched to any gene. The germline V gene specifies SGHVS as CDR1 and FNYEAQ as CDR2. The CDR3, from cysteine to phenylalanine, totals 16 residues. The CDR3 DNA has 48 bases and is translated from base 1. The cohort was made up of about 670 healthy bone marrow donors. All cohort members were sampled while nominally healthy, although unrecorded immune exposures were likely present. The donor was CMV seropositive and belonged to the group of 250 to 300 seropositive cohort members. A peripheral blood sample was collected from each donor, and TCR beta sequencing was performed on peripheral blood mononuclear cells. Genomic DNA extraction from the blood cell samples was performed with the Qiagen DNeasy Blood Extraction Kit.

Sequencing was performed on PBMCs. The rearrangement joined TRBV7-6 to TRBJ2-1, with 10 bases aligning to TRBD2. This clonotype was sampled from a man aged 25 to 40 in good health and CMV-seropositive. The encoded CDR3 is CASSASLAGGDNEQFF. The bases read TGTGCCAGCAGCGCCTCCTTAGCGGGGGGCGACAATGAGCAGTTCTTC.